A selection of T cell receptor beta chains follows, all from one sample in a study of beta chain features in type 1 diabetes. Produced via immunoSEQ multiplex PCR; TCRdb's table is partial and in-frame only. The sample consists of about 400,000 clones, around an eighth of them appearing once. Sequenced input: naive CD4+ T cells from blood. The receptors here all came from a woman between 18 and 30 years old with type 1 diabetes. CDR3s leave out the opening cysteine and the closing phenylalanine or tryptophan. The order of the fields is J gene, V gene, CDR3 protein.

>TRBJ2-6|TRBV7-2
ASSLAGGFGANVLT
>TRBJ2-7|TRBV5-1
ASSPRLERGEQY
>TRBJ2-7|TRBV7-2
ASRGTGYEQY
>TRBJ2-3|TRBV18
ASSPREGSTDTQY
>TRBJ2-1|TRBV15
ATSRGVSGVREQF
>TRBJ2-3|TRBV7-9
ASSRSSGWGDTQY
>TRBJ1-4|TRBV18
ASSSGEEEGEKLF
>TRBJ2-1|TRBV27
ASSFAGSLYNEQF
>TRBJ2-2|TRBV28
ASRSANTGELF
>TRBJ1-2|TRBV29-1
SVWGRTGSVDGYT
>TRBJ1-2|TRBV14
ASSQDPSYGYT
>TRBJ1-2|TRBV28
ASRAGQKTGYT
>TRBJ1-1|TRBV29-1
SAGPDRGLAF
>TRBJ1-1|TRBV5-6
ASSGATAPEAF
>TRBJ1-5|TRBV30
AWSGTGGNQPQH
>TRBJ2-3|TRBV7-9
ASSSPRGLNTDTQY
>TRBJ1-5|TRBV10-3
AISDRDSPYSNQPQH
>TRBJ2-7|TRBV7-9
ASSLFQRGGGEQY
>TRBJ1-5|TRBV18
ASSPDTGNQPQH
>TRBJ2-3|TRBV11-2
ASSLGAVTGFTDTQY
>TRBJ2-7|TRBV5-5
ASSFNAGNEQY
>TRBJ1-1|TRBV7-6
ASSRNMNTEAF
>TRBJ2-6|TRBV29-1
SVDLSGANVLT
>TRBJ1-1|TRBV18
ASSPLGSSEAF
>TRBJ2-1|TRBV5-6
ASSWGRDIPKF
>TRBJ2-6|TRBV27
ASSQGTQTSSGANVLT
>TRBJ1-2|TRBV28
ASSLAGVGYT
>TRBJ2-3|TRBV9
ASSVAGQGDTQY
>TRBJ1-2|TRBV5-6
ASSDPQGARYT
>TRBJ1-1|TRBV4-3
ASSLLGGTEAF
>TRBJ2-5|TRBV4-3
ASIGQGGETQY
>TRBJ2-5|TRBV9
ASSVLGSLAEETQY
>TRBJ2-3|TRBV19
ASSIRGSDTQY
>TRBJ2-3|TRBV11-2
ASSLGSWGLSTDTQY
>TRBJ1-2|TRBV28
ASTPSRAYGYT
>TRBJ1-6|TRBV2
ASSDQGASPLH
>TRBJ2-7|TRBV28
ASSLTSGTYEQY
>TRBJ2-1|TRBV9
ASSARSTYNEQF
>TRBJ2-1|TRBV27
ASWPTGGGNEQF
>TRBJ2-1|TRBV30
AWSTARGQF
>TRBJ2-2|TRBV4-3
ASSQDRWTGELF
>TRBJ1-1|TRBV29-1
SAGDTEAF
>TRBJ2-3|TRBV30
AWSPGQGGTDTQY